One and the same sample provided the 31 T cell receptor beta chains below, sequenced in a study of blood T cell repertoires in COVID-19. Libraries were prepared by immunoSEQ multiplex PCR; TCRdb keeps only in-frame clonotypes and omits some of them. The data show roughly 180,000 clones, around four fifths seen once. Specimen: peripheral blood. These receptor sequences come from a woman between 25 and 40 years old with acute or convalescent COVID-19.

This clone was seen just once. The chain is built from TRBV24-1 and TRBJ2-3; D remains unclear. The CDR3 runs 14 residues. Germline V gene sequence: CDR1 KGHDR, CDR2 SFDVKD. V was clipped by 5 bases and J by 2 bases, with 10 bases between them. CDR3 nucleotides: TGTGCCACCAGTGCAAGTAGCTTCACAGATACGCAGTATTTT. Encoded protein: CATSASSFTDTQYF.

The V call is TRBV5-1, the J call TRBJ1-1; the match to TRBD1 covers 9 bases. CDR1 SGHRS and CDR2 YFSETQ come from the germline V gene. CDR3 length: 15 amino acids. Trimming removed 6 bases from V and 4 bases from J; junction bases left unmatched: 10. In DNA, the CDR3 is TGCGCCAGCACCATCTACGGGACAGGGACCACTGAAGCTTTCTTT. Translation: CASTIYGTGTTEAFF. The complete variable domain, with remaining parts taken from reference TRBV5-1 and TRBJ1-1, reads KAGVTQTPRYLIKTRGQQVTLSCSPISGHRSVSWYQQTPGQGLQFLFEYFSETQRNKGNFPGRFSGRQFSNSRSEMNVSTLELGDSALYLCASTIYGTGTTEAFFGQGTRLTVV.

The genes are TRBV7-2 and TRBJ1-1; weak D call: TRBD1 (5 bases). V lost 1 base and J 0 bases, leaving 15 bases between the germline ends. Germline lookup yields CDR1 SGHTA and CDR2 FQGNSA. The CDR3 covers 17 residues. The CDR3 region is CASSLVKGVYLNTEAFF. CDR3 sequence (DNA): TGTGCCAGCAGCTTAGTGAAAGGGGTCTATTTGAACACTGAAGCTTTCTTT.

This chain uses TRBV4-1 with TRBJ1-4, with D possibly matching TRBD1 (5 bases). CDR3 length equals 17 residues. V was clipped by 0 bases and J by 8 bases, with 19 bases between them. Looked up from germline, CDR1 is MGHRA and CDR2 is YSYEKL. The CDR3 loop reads CASSQDGFGGVLEKLFF. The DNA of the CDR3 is TGCGCCAGCAGCCAAGATGGCTTCGGAGGGGTGCTCGAAAAACTGTTTTTT.

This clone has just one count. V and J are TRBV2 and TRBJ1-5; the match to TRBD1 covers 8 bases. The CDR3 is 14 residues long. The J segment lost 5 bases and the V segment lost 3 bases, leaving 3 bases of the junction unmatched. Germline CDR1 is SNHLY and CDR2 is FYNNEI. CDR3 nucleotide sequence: TGTGCCAGCAGTGAGGCCAGGGGGCATCAGCCCCAGCATTTT. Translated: CASSEARGHQPQHF.

CDR3 residues: CASSQDDRGNEKLFF. The CDR3 DNA reads TGTGCCAGCAGCCAAGATGACCGGGGTAATGAAAAACTGTTTTTT. The chain uses TRBV4-2 and TRBJ1-4, with D unresolved. Trimming took off 0 bases at V and 4 bases at J, with 9 bases between the two ends. Germline V gene sequence: CDR1 LGHNA, CDR2 YNFKEQ. CDR3 size: 15 residues.

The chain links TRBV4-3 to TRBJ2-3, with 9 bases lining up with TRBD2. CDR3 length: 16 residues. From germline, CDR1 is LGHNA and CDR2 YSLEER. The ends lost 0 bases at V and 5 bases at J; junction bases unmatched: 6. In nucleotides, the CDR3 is TGCGCCAGCAGCCAAGACCAGCGGGGGGAAGTAGATACGCAGTATTTT. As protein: CASSQDQRGEVDTQYF.

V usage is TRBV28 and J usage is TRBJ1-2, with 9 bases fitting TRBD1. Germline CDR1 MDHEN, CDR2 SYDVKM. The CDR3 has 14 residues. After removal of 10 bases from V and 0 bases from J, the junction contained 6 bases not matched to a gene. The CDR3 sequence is CATLRDRANYGYTF. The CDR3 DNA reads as TGTGCCACACTCCGGGACAGGGCTAACTATGGCTACACCTTC.

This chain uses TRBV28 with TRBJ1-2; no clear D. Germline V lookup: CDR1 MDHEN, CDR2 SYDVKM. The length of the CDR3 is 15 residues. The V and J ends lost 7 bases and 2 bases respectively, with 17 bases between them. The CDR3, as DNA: TGTGCCAGCACCCCTACGGGGATCATCAACTATGGCTACACCTTC. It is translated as CASTPTGIINYGYTF.

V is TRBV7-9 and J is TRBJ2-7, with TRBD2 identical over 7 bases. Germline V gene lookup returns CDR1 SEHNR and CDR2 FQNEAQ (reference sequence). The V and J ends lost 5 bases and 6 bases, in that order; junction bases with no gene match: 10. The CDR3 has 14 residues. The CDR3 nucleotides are TGTGCCAGCAGCGGGGGAGGGTTGCGGCCCGAGCAGTACTTC. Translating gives CASSGGGLRPEQYF.

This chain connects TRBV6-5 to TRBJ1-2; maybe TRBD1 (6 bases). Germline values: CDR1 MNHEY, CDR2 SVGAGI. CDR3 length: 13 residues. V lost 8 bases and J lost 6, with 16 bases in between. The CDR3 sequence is CASQERGRDGYTF. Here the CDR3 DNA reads TGTGCCAGCCAGGAGCGGGGGCGTGATGGCTACACCTTC.

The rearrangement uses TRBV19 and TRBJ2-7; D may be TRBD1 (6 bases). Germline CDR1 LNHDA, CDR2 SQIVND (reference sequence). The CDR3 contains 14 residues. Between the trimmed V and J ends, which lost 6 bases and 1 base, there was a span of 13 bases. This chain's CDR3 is CASSWKQGSYEQYF. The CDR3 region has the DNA TGTGCCAGTAGCTGGAAGCAGGGGTCCTACGAGCAGTACTTC.

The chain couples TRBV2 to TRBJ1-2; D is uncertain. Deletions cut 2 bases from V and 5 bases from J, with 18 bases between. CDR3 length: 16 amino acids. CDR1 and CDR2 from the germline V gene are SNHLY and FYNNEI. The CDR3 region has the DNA TGTGCCAGCAGTGAACTTGACCGGGGAACCACTTATGGCTACACCTTC. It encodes CASSELDRGTTYGYTF.

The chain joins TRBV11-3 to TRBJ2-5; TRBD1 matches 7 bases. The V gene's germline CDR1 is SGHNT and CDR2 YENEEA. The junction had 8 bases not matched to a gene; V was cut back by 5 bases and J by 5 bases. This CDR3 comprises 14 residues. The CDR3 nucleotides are TGTGCCAGCAGCCCGGGACAGCAGTCCGAGACCCAGTACTTC. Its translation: CASSPGQQSETQYF.

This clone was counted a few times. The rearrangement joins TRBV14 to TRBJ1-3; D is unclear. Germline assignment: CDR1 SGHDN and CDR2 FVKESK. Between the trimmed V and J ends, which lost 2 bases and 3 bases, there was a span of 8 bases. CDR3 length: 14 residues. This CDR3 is CASSQREFGNTIYF. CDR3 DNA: TGTGCCAGCAGCCAACGGGAGTTTGGAAACACCATATATTTT. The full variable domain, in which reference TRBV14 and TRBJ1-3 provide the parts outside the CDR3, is EAGVTQFPSHSVIEKGQTVTLRCDPISGHDNLYWYRRVMGKEIKFLLHFVKESKQDESGMPNNRFLAERTGGTYSTLKVQPAELEDSGVYFCASSQREFGNTIYFGEGSWLTVV.

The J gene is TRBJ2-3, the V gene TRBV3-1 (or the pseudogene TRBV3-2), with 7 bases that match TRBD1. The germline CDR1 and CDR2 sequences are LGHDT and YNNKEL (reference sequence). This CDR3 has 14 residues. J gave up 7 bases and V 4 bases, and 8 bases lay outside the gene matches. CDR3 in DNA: TGTGCCAGCAGCCTCGAAGGGGGCTGGAATACGCAGTATTTT. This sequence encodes CASSLEGGWNTQYF.

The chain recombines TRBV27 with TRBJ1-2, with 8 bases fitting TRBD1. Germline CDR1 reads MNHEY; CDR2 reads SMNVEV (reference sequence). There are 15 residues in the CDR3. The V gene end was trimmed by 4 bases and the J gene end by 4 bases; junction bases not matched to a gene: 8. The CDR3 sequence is CASSSTGTGFYGYTF. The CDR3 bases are TGTGCCAGCAGTTCAACCGGGACAGGCTTCTATGGCTACACCTTC.

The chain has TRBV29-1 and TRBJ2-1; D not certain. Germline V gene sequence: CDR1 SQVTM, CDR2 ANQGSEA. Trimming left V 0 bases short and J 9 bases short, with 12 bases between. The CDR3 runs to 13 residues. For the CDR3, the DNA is TGCAGCGTTGAAGAAGCAGGTCTCTCTGAGCAGTTCTTC. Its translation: CSVEEAGLSEQFF.

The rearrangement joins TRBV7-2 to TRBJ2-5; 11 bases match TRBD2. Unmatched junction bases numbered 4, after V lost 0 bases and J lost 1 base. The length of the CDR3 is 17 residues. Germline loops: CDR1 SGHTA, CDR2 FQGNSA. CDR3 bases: TGTGCCAGCAGCTTAGCGATAGCGGGAGGGGTCCAAGAGACCCAGTACTTC. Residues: CASSLAIAGGVQETQYF.

CDR3 DNA: TGCGCCAGCAGCCAAGAGACGATAGCGGGGGACACAGATACGCAGTATTTT. As protein: CASSQETIAGDTDTQYF. J is TRBJ2-3 and V is TRBV4-3, with TRBD2 identical over 9 bases. The germline V gene encodes CDR1 LGHNA and CDR2 YSLEER. V trimming: 0 bases; J trimming: 2 bases; junction bases outside the gene matches: 6. CDR3 length: 17 amino acids.

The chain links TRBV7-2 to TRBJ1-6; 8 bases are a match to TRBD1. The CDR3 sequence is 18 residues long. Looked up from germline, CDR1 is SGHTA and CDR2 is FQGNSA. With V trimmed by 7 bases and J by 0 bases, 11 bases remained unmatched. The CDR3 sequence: CASKRTGSLSSYNSPLHF. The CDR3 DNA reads TGTGCCAGCAAGAGGACAGGGAGTCTAAGCTCCTATAATTCACCCCTCCACTTT.

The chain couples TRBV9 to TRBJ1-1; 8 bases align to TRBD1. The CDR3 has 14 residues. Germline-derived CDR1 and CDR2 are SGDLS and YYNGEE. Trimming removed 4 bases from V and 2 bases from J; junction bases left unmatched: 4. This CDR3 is CASSPGGINTEAFF. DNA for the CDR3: TGTGCCAGCAGCCCAGGGGGCATTAACACTGAAGCTTTCTTT.

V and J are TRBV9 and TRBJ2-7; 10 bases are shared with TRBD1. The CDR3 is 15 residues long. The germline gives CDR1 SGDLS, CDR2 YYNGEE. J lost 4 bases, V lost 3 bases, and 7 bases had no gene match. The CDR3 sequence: CASSAGQGTIYEQYF. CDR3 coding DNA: TGTGCCAGCAGCGCGGGACAGGGGACAATATACGAGCAGTACTTC.

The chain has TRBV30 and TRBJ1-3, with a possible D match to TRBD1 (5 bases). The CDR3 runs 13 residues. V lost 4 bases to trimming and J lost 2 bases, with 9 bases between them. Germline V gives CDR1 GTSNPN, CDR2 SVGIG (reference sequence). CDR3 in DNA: TGTGCCTGGATGTGGGGGGCTGGAAACACCATATATTTT. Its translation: CAWMWGAGNTIYF.

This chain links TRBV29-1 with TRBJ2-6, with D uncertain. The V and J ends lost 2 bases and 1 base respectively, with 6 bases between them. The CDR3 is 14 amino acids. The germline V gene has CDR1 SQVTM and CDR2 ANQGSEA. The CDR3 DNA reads TGCAGCGTTGAACAGGTTTCTGGGGCCAACGTCCTGACTTTC. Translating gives CSVEQVSGANVLTF.

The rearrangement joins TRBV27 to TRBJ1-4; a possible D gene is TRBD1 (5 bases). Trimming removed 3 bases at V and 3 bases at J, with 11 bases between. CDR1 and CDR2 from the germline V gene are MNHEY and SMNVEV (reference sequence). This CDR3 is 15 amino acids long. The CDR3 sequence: CASSFAGLANEKLFF. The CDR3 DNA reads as TGTGCCAGCAGTTTCGCAGGGTTAGCTAATGAAAAACTGTTTTTT.

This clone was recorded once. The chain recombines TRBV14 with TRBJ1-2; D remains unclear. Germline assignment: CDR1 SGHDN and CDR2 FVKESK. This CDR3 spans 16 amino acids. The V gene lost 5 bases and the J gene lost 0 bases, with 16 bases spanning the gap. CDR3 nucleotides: TGTGCCAGCAGCTCAACGCCCGGAGCCGCTAACTATGGCTACACCTTC. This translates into CASSSTPGAANYGYTF.

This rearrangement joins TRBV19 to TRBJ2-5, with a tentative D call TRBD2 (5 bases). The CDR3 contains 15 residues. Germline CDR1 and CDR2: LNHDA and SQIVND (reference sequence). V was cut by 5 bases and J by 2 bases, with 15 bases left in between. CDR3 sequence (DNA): TGTGCCAGTAGTTTCGGGGATGGGGTACAAGAGACCCAGTACTTC. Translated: CASSFGDGVQETQYF. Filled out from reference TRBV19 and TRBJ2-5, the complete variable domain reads DGGITQSPKYLFRKEGQNVTLSCEQNLNHDAMYWYRQDPGQGLRLIYYSQIVNDFQKGDIAEGYSVSREKKESFPLTVTSAQKNPTAFYLCASSFGDGVQETQYFGPGTRLLVL.

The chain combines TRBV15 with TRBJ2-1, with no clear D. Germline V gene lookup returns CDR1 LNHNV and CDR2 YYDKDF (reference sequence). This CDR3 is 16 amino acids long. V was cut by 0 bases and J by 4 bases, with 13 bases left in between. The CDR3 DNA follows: TGTGCCACCAGCAGAGATGGGCAAATCAGATACAATGAGCAGTTCTTC. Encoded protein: CATSRDGQIRYNEQFF.

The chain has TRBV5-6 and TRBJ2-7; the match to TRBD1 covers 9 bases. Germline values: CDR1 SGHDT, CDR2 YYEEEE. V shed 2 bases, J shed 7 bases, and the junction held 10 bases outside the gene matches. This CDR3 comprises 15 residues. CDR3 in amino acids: CASSLMGQGLGEQYF. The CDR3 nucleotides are TGTGCCAGCAGCTTAATGGGACAGGGTTTGGGTGAGCAGTACTTC.

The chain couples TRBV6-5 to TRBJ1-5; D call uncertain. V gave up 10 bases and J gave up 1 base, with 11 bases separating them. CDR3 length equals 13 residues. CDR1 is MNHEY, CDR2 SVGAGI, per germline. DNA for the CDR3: TGTGCCAACCACCTGAGGAGCAATCAGCCCCAGCATTTT. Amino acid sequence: CANHLRSNQPQHF.